One sample yielded the 5 T cell receptor beta chains listed below, sequenced in a study of cytomegalovirus exposure and HLA in healthy donors. Libraries were prepared by immunoSEQ multiplex PCR; TCRdb keeps only in-frame clonotypes and omits some of them. The table lists 110,000 to 150,000 clones, approximately 90% of them singletons. The source material was PBMCs. Receptors were obtained from a woman in her 30s in good health and CMV-seropositive.

The DNA for the CDR3 is TGTGCTAGTGGTTTGGGGGCGGGGACCCCCGAGGAGACCCAGTACTTC. Amino acid sequence: CASGLGAGTPEETQYF. This chain uses TRBV12-5 with TRBJ2-5; D perhaps matches TRBD2 (6 bases). The CDR3 is 16 residues long. V lost 1 base to trimming and J lost 5 bases, with 17 bases between them. CDR1 and CDR2 (germline): LGHNT, FRNRAP. The full variable domain, rest sourced from reference TRBV12-5 and TRBJ2-5, is DARVTQTPRHKVTEMGQEVTMRCQPILGHNTVFWYRQTMMQGLELLAYFRNRAPLDDSGMPKDRFSAEMPDATLATLKIQPSEPRDSAVYFCASGLGAGTPEETQYFGPGTRLLVL.

This chain joins TRBV28 and TRBJ2-3; 8 nucleotides line up with TRBD2. V lost 4 bases to trimming and J lost 2 bases; unmatched junction nucleotides: 14. The length of the CDR3 is 18 residues. Germline V gene data show CDR1 as MDHEN and CDR2 as SYDVKM. CDR3 nucleotides: TGTGCCAGCAGTTCCCTTAATTTTTTAGCGGGGCCCACAGATACGCAGTATTTT. Amino acid sequence: CASSSLNFLAGPTDTQYF.

The chain has TRBV6-1 and TRBJ2-7; the D gene is possibly TRBD2 (6 bases). CDR1 MNHNS and CDR2 SASEGT come from the germline V gene. Trimming took 3 bases from V and 2 from J, leaving 11 bases between them. The CDR3 contains 14 residues. CDR3 sequence (DNA): TGTGCCAGCAGTGATACCCCGGGAGCCTACGAGCAGTACTTC. Its translation: CASSDTPGAYEQYF.

The gene calls are TRBV18 and TRBJ2-7; a weak D match, TRBD1 (5 bases). Between the trimmed V and J ends, which lost 2 bases and 1 base, there was a span of 9 bases. From germline, CDR1 is KGHSH and CDR2 LQKENI. The CDR3 totals 14 residues. The CDR3 loop reads CASSPLDISYEQYF. DNA of the CDR3: TGTGCCAGCTCACCATTGGACATATCCTACGAGCAGTACTTC.

This chain uses TRBV6-1 with TRBJ1-4; D is unresolved. The CDR3 length is 14 residues. V lost 6 bases and J 0 bases, leaving 8 bases between the germline ends. Germline V gene data show CDR1 as MNHNS and CDR2 as SASEGT. The CDR3 here is CASSSDTTNEKLFF. CDR3 bases: TGTGCCAGCAGCTCTGACACAACTAATGAAAAACTGTTTTTT.